This TCR beta chain came from a study of STAT5B mutations in CD4+ large granular lymphocyte leukemia. The V end lost 6 bases, the J end lost 6 bases, and 17 bases lay between the germline ends. The CDR3 extends over 14 amino acids. Germline CDR1 reads MNHEY; CDR2 reads SMNVEV (reference sequence). This clone was picked up a small number of times. The protocol was immunoSEQ multiplex PCR, while the TCRdb copy is restricted to in-frame clones and leaves out a portion. This sample has about 2,200 clones, with roughly 70% found just once. Material for sequencing was PBMCs. The clonotype was recovered from a woman between 70 and 85 years old with CD4+ T-cell large granular lymphocyte leukemia. The V and J genes are TRBV27 and TRBJ1-2; D possibly corresponds to TRBD1 (6 bases). The CDR3 DNA reads TGTGCCAGCAGAACAGGGATTTCGGGTCATGGCTACACCTTC. Translated: CASRTGISGHGYTF.